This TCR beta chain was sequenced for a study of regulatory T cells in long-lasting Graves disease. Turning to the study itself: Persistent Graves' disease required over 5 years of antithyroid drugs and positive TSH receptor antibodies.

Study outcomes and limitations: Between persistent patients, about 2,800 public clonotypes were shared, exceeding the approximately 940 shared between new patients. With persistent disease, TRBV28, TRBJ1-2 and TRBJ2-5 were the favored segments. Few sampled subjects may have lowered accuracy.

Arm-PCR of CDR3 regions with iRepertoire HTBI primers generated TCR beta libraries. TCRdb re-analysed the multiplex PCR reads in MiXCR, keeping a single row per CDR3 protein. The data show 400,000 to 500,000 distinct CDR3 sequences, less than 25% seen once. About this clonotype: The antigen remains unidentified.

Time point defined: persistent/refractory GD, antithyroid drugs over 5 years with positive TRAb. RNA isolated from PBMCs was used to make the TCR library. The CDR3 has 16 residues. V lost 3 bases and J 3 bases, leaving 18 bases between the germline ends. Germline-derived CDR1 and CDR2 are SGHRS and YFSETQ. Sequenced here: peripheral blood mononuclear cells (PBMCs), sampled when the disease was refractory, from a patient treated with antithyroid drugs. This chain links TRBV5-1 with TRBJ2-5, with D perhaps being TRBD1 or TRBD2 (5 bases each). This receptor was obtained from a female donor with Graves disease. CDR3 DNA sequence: TGCGCCAGCAGCTGGAACCCGGGACGGTTAAAAGAGACCCAGTACTTC. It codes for CASSWNPGRLKETQYF.